These 15 T cell receptor beta chains were sequenced from one sample in a study of blood T cell repertoires in COVID-19. Measured with immunoSEQ multiplex PCR; TCRdb has only the in-frame clones, and not every one. This sample yields roughly 150,000 clones, of which roughly nine tenths are seen a single time; 18% belongs to the top ten. The sample comprised peripheral blood. The receptors shown here come from a man aged 55 to 70 with active or convalescent COVID-19.

This chain links TRBV6-5 with TRBJ2-2, with D unresolved. Germline V CDR1 and CDR2: MNHEY, SVGAGI. Trimming removed 2 bases from V and 4 bases from J, with 11 bases in between. This CDR3 region has 15 residues. The CDR3 is CASSYITVRTGELFF. The CDR3 coding sequence is TGTGCCAGCAGTTACATAACAGTACGCACCGGGGAGCTGTTTTTT.

The V gene is TRBV5-1, the J gene TRBJ2-1; 11 bases are shared with TRBD2. The CDR3 has 15 residues. Per the germline V gene, CDR1 is SGHRS and CDR2 is YFSETQ. After removal of 0 bases from V and 8 bases from J, the junction contained 4 bases not matched to a gene. CDR3 in DNA: TGCGCCAGCAGCTTGGCAACTAGCGGGAGTTATGAGCAGTTCTTC. It encodes CASSLATSGSYEQFF.

CDR3 protein: CASSQPNSNEQYF. Written as DNA, the CDR3 is TGCGCCAGCAGCCAACCAAATAGCAACGAGCAGTACTTC. This chain connects TRBV4-1 to TRBJ2-7; D gene ambiguous. V dropped 2 bases and J dropped 5 bases, with 10 bases sitting between them. Germline CDR1 is MGHRA and CDR2 is YSYEKL. CDR3 length: 13 amino acids.

The chain joins TRBV14 to TRBJ1-2; D unclear. The CDR3 extends over 14 amino acids. V lost 0 bases to trimming and J lost 6 bases, with 11 bases between them. CDR1 SGHDN and CDR2 FVKESK come from the germline V gene. DNA of the CDR3: TGTGCCAGCAGCCAAGAGGGGAGTTTAAATGGCTACACCTTC. Protein: CASSQEGSLNGYTF. The full variable domain, with the rest looked up from reference TRBV14 and TRBJ1-2, is EAGVTQFPSHSVIEKGQTVTLRCDPISGHDNLYWYRRVMGKEIKFLLHFVKESKQDESGMPNNRFLAERTGGTYSTLKVQPAELEDSGVYFCASSQEGSLNGYTFGSGTRLTVV.

This chain joins TRBV4-2 and TRBJ1-2; the match to TRBD1 covers 9 bases. Losses at the gene ends were 0 bases for V and 10 bases for J; bases not matched to a gene: 12. The CDR3 loop spans 16 amino acids. Germline assignment: CDR1 LGHNA and CDR2 YNFKEQ. CDR3 nucleotides: TGTGCCAGCAGCCAAGAAGGTATAGCGGGACAGGGATCCTACACCTTC. It codes for CASSQEGIAGQGSYTF.

To note about this clone: Additional DNA sequences in this sample encode the identical CDR3. The chain has TRBV5-1 and TRBJ2-7, with 9 bases aligning to TRBD1. Trimming at V came to 3 bases and at J to 1 base, leaving 5 bases not matched to a gene. CDR3 length: 15 amino acids. Germline V gives CDR1 SGHRS, CDR2 YFSETQ. In DNA form, the CDR3 reads TGCGCCAGCAGCTCCGGGACAGGGACATCCTACGAGCAGTACTTC. Translation: CASSSGTGTSYEQYF.

V usage is TRBV21-1 and J usage is TRBJ1-1. TRBV21-1 is noted as a pseudogene. The CDR3 spans 13 residues. CDR3 protein: CASSKANNTEAFF. In nucleotides, the CDR3 is TGTGCCAGCAGCAAAGCTAATAACACTGAAGCTTTCTTT.

J is TRBJ2-5 and V is TRBV5-1; TRBD1 aligns across 7 bases. V shed 4 bases, J shed 5 bases, and the junction held 8 bases outside the gene matches. The CDR3 is 14 amino acids. Per germline, CDR1 SGHRS and CDR2 YFSETQ. DNA for the CDR3: TGCGCCAGCAGCCCAGACAGGGTGTTCGAGACCCAGTACTTC. Translating it yields CASSPDRVFETQYF.

Only one count was recorded for this clone. The rearrangement links TRBV5-1 to TRBJ1-1; 7 nucleotides agree with TRBD1. The J segment lost 5 bases and the V segment lost 6 bases, leaving 10 bases of the junction unmatched. Germline V gene sequence: CDR1 SGHRS, CDR2 YFSETQ. There are 14 residues in the CDR3. CDR3 sequence reads: CASTTGNEATEAFF. In DNA form, the CDR3 reads TGCGCCAGCACGACAGGGAATGAGGCGACTGAAGCTTTCTTT.

This chain connects TRBV4-1 to TRBJ1-5; TRBD1 agrees at 7 bases. CDR3 size: 15 residues. Germline V gene sequence: CDR1 MGHRA, CDR2 YSYEKL. V lost 1 base, J lost 3 bases, and 3 bases stayed unmatched. CDR3 sequence (DNA): TGCGCCAGCAGCCAAGTGCAGGGGGTCAATCAGCCCCAGCATTTT. Translating gives CASSQVQGVNQPQHF.

The chain links TRBV3-1 (or the pseudogene TRBV3-2) to TRBJ2-5; 15 bases fit TRBD2. Unmatched junction bases numbered 5, after V lost 5 bases and J lost 7 bases. Germline V gene data show CDR1 as LGHDT and CDR2 as YNNKEL (reference sequence). CDR3 length: 15 residues. CDR3 DNA sequence: TGTGCCAGCAGCATAGGACTAGCGGGGGGGGCGACCCAGTACTTC. It yields the protein CASSIGLAGGATQYF.

This clone showed up just a few times. This sequence joins TRBV5-1 and TRBJ1-1; TRBD1 matches 10 bases. The CDR3 sequence is 13 residues long. Trimming took 4 bases from V and 3 from J; bases not matched to a gene: 0. CDR1 and CDR2 from the germline V gene are SGHRS and YFSETQ. The CDR3 bases are TGCGCCAGCAGCGGACAGGGGGACACTGAAGCTTTCTTT. It codes for CASSGQGDTEAFF.

J is TRBJ1-6 and V is TRBV6-5; D remains ambiguous. The CDR3 sequence is 12 residues long. The germline V gene has CDR1 MNHEY and CDR2 SVGAGI. V shed 7 bases and J shed 5 bases, with 6 bases lying between them. CDR3 loop: CASTINNSPLHF. In nucleotides, the CDR3 is TGTGCCAGCACTATAAATAATTCACCCCTCCACTTT.

This clone has just a few counts. The V gene is TRBV7-9, the J gene TRBJ2-7; D gene unclear. Germline values: CDR1 SEHNR, CDR2 FQNEAQ (reference sequence). The CDR3 contains 15 residues. V lost 5 bases, J lost 7 bases, and 21 bases lay in between. In DNA form, the CDR3 reads TGTGCCAGCAGCCCTAAAATCAGGCTCGGTGGGGAGCAGTACTTC. This gives the protein CASSPKIRLGGEQYF.

The chain joins TRBV27 to TRBJ1-4; 7 bases are a match to TRBD1. CDR1 and CDR2 from the germline V gene are MNHEY and SMNVEV (reference sequence). V lost 6 bases, J lost 4 bases, and 5 bases stayed unmatched. This CDR3 contains 14 residues. CDR3 residues: CASRLTGFNEKLFF. The CDR3 nucleotides read TGTGCCAGCAGACTGACAGGGTTTAATGAAAAACTGTTTTTT.